The 19 T cell receptor beta chains below all came from one sample that was sequenced in a study of blood T cell repertoires in COVID-19. The table came from immunoSEQ multiplex PCR; TCRdb's copy has only in-frame clones and leaves some out. This sample has 200,000 to 300,000 clones, with about nine tenths found just once. Sequenced: peripheral blood. These receptors were collected from a man aged 35 to 55 who had recovered from COVID-19.

The V gene is TRBV12-3 or TRBV12-4, the J gene TRBJ2-7; 9 bases map to TRBD1. This CDR3 has 13 residues. The trim removed 6 bases at V and 5 bases at J, leaving 5 bases unmatched. The CDR3 DNA sequence: TGTGCCAGCAGCGGACAGGGGATACACGAGCAGTACTTC. Translating gives CASSGQGIHEQYF.

This chain joins TRBV9 and TRBJ2-3, with 9 bases identical to TRBD2. The CDR3 covers 17 residues. Germline-derived CDR1 and CDR2 are SGDLS and YYNGEE. Trimming at V came to 4 bases and at J to 3 bases, leaving 12 bases not matched to a gene. The CDR3 loop reads CASSRGPSGEVTDTQYF. The CDR3, as DNA: TGTGCCAGCAGCAGAGGGCCTAGCGGGGAGGTTACAGATACGCAGTATTTT.

The V gene is TRBV6-6, the J gene TRBJ1-2; 7 nucleotides match TRBD1. The CDR3 contains 13 residues. The V and J ends lost 8 bases and 6 bases, in that order; junction bases with no gene match: 9. Germline lookup yields CDR1 MNHNY and CDR2 SVGAGI (reference sequence). CDR3 nucleotide sequence: TGTGCCAGCTATCAAGACAGGGCTCATGGCTACACCTTC. Translating gives CASYQDRAHGYTF.

The chain links TRBV25-1 to TRBJ2-7; D uncertain. The CDR3 is 11 amino acids. Between the trimmed V and J ends, which lost 5 bases and 7 bases, there was a span of 9 bases. CDR1 MGHDK and CDR2 SYGVNS come from the germline V gene. The CDR3 here is CASSPGREQYF. In nucleotides, the CDR3 is TGTGCCAGCAGTCCCGGTCGGGAGCAGTACTTC.

V gene TRBV7-8 combines with J gene TRBJ2-7; TRBD1 matches at 9 bases. The V gene's germline CDR1 is SGHVS and CDR2 FQNEAQ. The junction had 11 bases not matched to a gene; V was cut back by 5 bases and J by 0 bases. The CDR3 contains 17 residues. CDR3 protein: CASSPGTGSSYSYEQYF. CDR3 nucleotides: TGTGCCAGCAGCCCCGGGACAGGGTCTAGCTACTCCTACGAGCAGTACTTC. Variable domain in full (rest from reference TRBV7-8 and TRBJ2-7): GAGVSQSPRYKVAKRGQDVALRCDPISGHVSLFWYQQALGQGPEFLTYFQNEAQLDKSGLPSDRFFAERPEGSVSTLKIQRTQQEDSAVYLCASSPGTGSSYSYEQYFGPGTRLTVT.

The rearrangement links TRBV4-1 to TRBJ2-7, with D possibly TRBD1 on 5 matching bases. V lost 6 bases, J lost 3 bases, and 18 bases lay in between. There are 15 residues in the CDR3. The V gene's germline CDR1 is MGHRA and CDR2 YSYEKL. The CDR3 coding sequence is TGCGCCAGCAGAGGGGTCGCAGGGCCCTACTACGAGCAGTACTTC. Amino acid sequence: CASRGVAGPYYEQYF.

The rearrangement joins TRBV7-6 to TRBJ2-7; 8 bases fit TRBD2. V lost 6 bases and J lost 5; bases outside the gene matches: 12. The CDR3 contains 15 residues. Germline CDR1 and CDR2: SGHVS and FNYEAQ. Here the CDR3 DNA reads TGTGCCAGCAGTTCCGGGGGGGTCCTGTCCCACGAGCAGTACTTC. It yields the protein CASSSGGVLSHEQYF.

The V and J genes are TRBV3-1 (or the pseudogene TRBV3-2) and TRBJ2-1; 7 bases fit TRBD2. This CDR3 is built from 19 residues. Germline loops: CDR1 LGHDT, CDR2 YNNKEL (reference sequence). J lost 6 bases, V lost 0 bases, and 17 bases had no gene match. In DNA, the CDR3 is TGTGCCAGCAGCCAAGATGTTTTCATAAACAGCGGGATACTCAATGAGCAGTTCTTC. Its protein is CASSQDVFINSGILNEQFF.

The chain combines TRBV10-2 with TRBJ1-2; 12 nucleotides agree with TRBD1. Trimming at V came to 6 bases and at J to 8 bases, leaving 7 bases not matched to a gene. The CDR3 is made up of 14 amino acids. Germline CDR1 and CDR2: WSHSY and SAAADI. The CDR3 loop is CASRPGDRGQGYTF. The CDR3 DNA reads as TGCGCCAGCAGGCCGGGGGACAGGGGGCAAGGCTACACCTTC.

The V gene is TRBV15, the J gene TRBJ2-3; D perhaps matches TRBD2 (5 bases). Germline values: CDR1 LNHNV, CDR2 YYDKDF (reference sequence). This CDR3 comprises 15 residues. The germline V and J ends were trimmed by 3 bases and 3 bases, with 13 bases remaining between them. In DNA, the CDR3 is TGTGCCACCAGCAGGGTGGGAGAAACAACAGATACGCAGTATTTT. Translating gives CATSRVGETTDTQYF.

The CDR3 loop reads CASSNQGAREGYTF. CDR3 bases: TGTGCCAGCAGTAACCAGGGGGCGCGTGAGGGCTACACCTTC. V is TRBV13 and J is TRBJ1-2; 8 bases map to TRBD1. Germline V gene data show CDR1 as PRHDT and CDR2 as FYEKMQ (reference sequence). The V and J ends lost 6 bases and 8 bases, in that order; junction bases with no gene match: 11. The CDR3 is 14 amino acids.

The chain links TRBV7-2 to TRBJ2-5; a weak D match, TRBD2 (8 bases). The germline V gene encodes CDR1 SGHTA and CDR2 FQGNSA. V dropped 1 base and J dropped 4 bases, with 16 bases sitting between them. There are 16 residues in the CDR3. As DNA, the CDR3 is TGTGCCAGCAGCTTAGAGGGGGCCGGGACTAGAGAGACCCAGTACTTC. Protein sequence: CASSLEGAGTRETQYF. Combining the CDR3 with reference TRBV7-2 and TRBJ2-5 gives the whole variable domain GAGVSQSPSNKVTEKGKDVELRCDPISGHTALYWYRQSLGQGLEFLIYFQGNSAPDKSGLPSDRFSAERTGGSVSTLTIQRTQQEDSAVYLCASSLEGAGTRETQYFGPGTRLLVL.

This clone was detected a few times. This CDR3 is CASSPTGTGNEKLFF. The CDR3 DNA follows: TGTGCCAGCAGCCCAACCGGGACAGGAAATGAAAAACTGTTTTTT. The chain combines TRBV7-9 with TRBJ1-4; TRBD1 matches at 8 bases. Germline V gives CDR1 SEHNR, CDR2 FQNEAQ (reference sequence). This CDR3 is 15 amino acids long. V was pared by 5 bases and J by 5 bases, with 7 bases of the junction left unmatched.

V and J are TRBV2 and TRBJ1-1; D might be TRBD1 (6 bases). Deletions cut 4 bases from V and 2 bases from J, with 14 bases between. Germline values: CDR1 SNHLY, CDR2 FYNNEI. The CDR3 is 15 residues long. The CDR3 here is CASSGRTAYNTEAFF. The CDR3 DNA reads TGTGCCAGCAGTGGTCGGACAGCATATAACACTGAAGCTTTCTTT. Full variable domain (remainder filled in from reference TRBV2 and TRBJ1-1): EPEVTQTPSHQVTQMGQEVILRCVPISNHLYFYWYRQILGQKVEFLVSFYNNEISEKSEIFDDQFSVERPDGSNFTLKIRSTKLEDSAMYFCASSGRTAYNTEAFFGQGTRLTVV.

This chain connects TRBV14 to TRBJ2-5, with D tentatively TRBD1 (7 bases). The germline CDR1 and CDR2 sequences are SGHDN and FVKESK. V lost 1 base, J lost 5 bases, and 8 bases lay in between. The CDR3 sequence is 13 residues long. CDR3 coding DNA: TGTGCCAGCAGCCAAGCAGGGGGGGAGACCCAGTACTTC. Translation gives CASSQAGGETQYF.

CDR3 in DNA: TGCGCCAGCAGCTTGGTATTCTGGGAGCCAATCTACGAGCAGTACTTC. It yields the protein CASSLVFWEPIYEQYF. The rearrangement joins TRBV5-1 to TRBJ2-7, with a possible D match to TRBD2 (5 bases). Trimming shortened V by 0 bases and J by 3 bases, and 16 bases separated the two germline ends. The CDR3 totals 16 residues. Germline V lookup: CDR1 SGHRS, CDR2 YFSETQ.

The chain employs TRBV6-6 and TRBJ2-7; possibly TRBD2 for D (6 bases). Germline V gene data show CDR1 as MNHNY and CDR2 as SVGAGI (reference sequence). CDR3 size: 14 residues. Trimming shortened V by 6 bases and J by 1 base, and 13 bases separated the two germline ends. The CDR3 loop is CASRRRADSYEQYF. CDR3 DNA: TGTGCCAGCAGACGGAGGGCCGATTCCTACGAGCAGTACTTC.

As DNA, the CDR3 is TGCGCCAGCAGGAAGGGACAGGGCGAAACCTACGAGCAGTACTTC. It codes for CASRKGQGETYEQYF. This rearrangement joins TRBV5-1 to TRBJ2-7; 9 bases match TRBD1. This CDR3 comprises 15 residues. In germline, CDR1 is SGHRS, CDR2 YFSETQ. V trimming: 5 bases; J trimming: 2 bases; junction bases outside the gene matches: 8.

The table lists this clone with many counts. CDR3 residues: CASSPLAGVYEQYF. The DNA of the CDR3 is TGTGCCAGCAGCCCATTAGCGGGAGTGTACGAGCAGTACTTC. V gene TRBV5-6 combines with J gene TRBJ2-7, with 9 positions matching TRBD2. This CDR3 is built from 14 residues. The germline CDR1 and CDR2 sequences are SGHDT and YYEEEE. V was clipped by 4 bases and J by 4 bases; unmatched bases: 6.